A selection of T cell receptor beta chains follows, all from one sample in a study of early T cells in non-severe SARS-CoV-2 infection. Via MiXCR, TCRdb re-called the 5' RACE reads, giving one row per CDR3 protein. The sample has about 35,000 distinct CDR3 sequences, around 7% seen once. The sequencing sample was made of whole blood. All receptors derive from an adult who was a healthcare worker with PCR-confirmed SARS-CoV-2 infection or an uninfected control (not recorded which). Both conserved end residues are part of each CDR3. The D gene is left open where the match is weak. Size is omitted from some rows. Given values are once, few, many or a class for expanded clones.

D: TRBD2
size: many
J: TRBJ2-1
V: TRBV15
DNA: TGTGCCACCAGCAGAGATCTAGCGGGAGGGGAGGGCGAGCAGTTCTTC
CDR3: CATSRDLAGGEGEQFF

D: TRBD2
size: many
J: TRBJ2-1
V: TRBV15
DNA: TGTGCCACCAGCAGAGGGGGAGGGTGGGACAATGAGCAGTTCTTC
CDR3: CATSRGGGWDNEQFF

D: NA
size: NA
J: TRBJ2-1
V: TRBV9
DNA: TGTGCCAGCAGCGTCACAAGCGACAGGTACAATGAGCAGTTCTTC
CDR3: CASSVTSDRYNEQFF

D: NA
size: many
J: TRBJ2-7
V: TRBV30
DNA: TGTGCCTGGAGTCCACAGGTCTACGAGCAGTACTTC
CDR3: CAWSPQVYEQYF

D: TRBD1
size: many
J: TRBJ2-7
V: TRBV4-1
DNA: TGCGCCAGCAGCCCCGGGACAGGGGGAAAGTACGAGCAGTACTTC
CDR3: CASSPGTGGKYEQYF

D: TRBD1
size: NA
J: TRBJ2-1
V: TRBV6-5
DNA: TGTGCCAGCAGTTACGGGAGACAGGGACAGGGTCCCTACAATGAGCAGTTCTTC
CDR3: CASSYGRQGQGPYNEQFF

D: NA
size: many
J: TRBJ2-7
V: TRBV4-1
DNA: TGCGCCAGCAGCCAAGAAGTTAGGCCATCCTACGAGCAGTACTTC
CDR3: CASSQEVRPSYEQYF

D: NA
size: many
J: TRBJ1-1
V: TRBV5-1
DNA: TGCGCCAGCAGCTTGGGGGCGAACACTGAAGCTTTCTTT
CDR3: CASSLGANTEAFF

D: TRBD1
size: NA
J: TRBJ2-1
V: TRBV27
DNA: TGTGCCAGCAGTAATGAGCTACAGGGGTTCAATGAGCAGTTCTTC
CDR3: CASSNELQGFNEQFF

D: TRBD2
size: few
J: TRBJ2-7
V: TRBV20-1
DNA: TGCAGTGCTAGGGGACTAGCGGGACAGTACGAGCAGTACTTC
CDR3: CSARGLAGQYEQYF

D: TRBD2
size: NA
J: TRBJ2-1
V: TRBV7-9
DNA: TGTGCCAGCAGCTTAGCGGTAGCGGGAGTTAACAATGAGCAGTTCTTC
CDR3: CASSLAVAGVNNEQFF

D: NA
size: NA
J: TRBJ1-5
V: TRBV5-1
DNA: TGCGCCAGCAGCTTGCAGGGAGGGGATAGCAATCAGCCCCAGCATTTT
CDR3: CASSLQGGDSNQPQHF

D: TRBD2
size: many
J: TRBJ2-5
V: TRBV30
DNA: TGTGCCTGCGCCAGAGAGTGGACTAGCGGGACAGTGACCCAGTACTTC
CDR3: CACAREWTSGTVTQYF

D: NA
size: NA
J: TRBJ2-2
V: TRBV4-1
DNA: TGCGCCAGCAGCCAAGACCAGGGACGGCTTTACACCGGGGAGCTGTTTTTT
CDR3: CASSQDQGRLYTGELFF

D: NA
size: NA
J: TRBJ1-1
V: TRBV24-1
DNA: TGTGCCACCAGTGATGTAGGGGTTGAAGCTTTCTTT
CDR3: CATSDVGVEAFF

D: TRBD2
size: many
J: TRBJ2-1
V: TRBV7-8
DNA: TGTGCCAGCAGCTTAAATGCGGGAGTCCTCTACAATGAGCAGTTCTTC
CDR3: CASSLNAGVLYNEQFF

D: NA
size: few
J: TRBJ1-6
V: TRBV9
DNA: TGTGCCAGCAGCGCCGGCTCCTATTCACCCCTCCACTTT
CDR3: CASSAGSYSPLHF

D: NA
size: NA
J: TRBJ2-1
V: TRBV4-2
DNA: TGTGCCAGCAGCCAAGAGAGCGTAAGCTCCTACAATGAGCAGTTCTTC
CDR3: CASSQESVSSYNEQFF

D: TRBD1
size: medium-sized
J: TRBJ2-7
V: TRBV10-3
DNA: TGTGCCATCAAGGCAGGACAGGGGGCCTACGAGCAGTACTTC
CDR3: CAIKAGQGAYEQYF

D: NA
size: NA
J: TRBJ2-7
V: TRBV6-2/TRBV6-3
DNA: TGTGCCAGCAGTTATCTGGGAACCTACGAGCAGTACTTC
CDR3: CASSYLGTYEQYF

D: NA
size: NA
J: TRBJ2-2
V: TRBV19
DNA: TGTGCCAGTATGTACCCCGGGTCCGACACCGGGGAGCTGTTTTTT
CDR3: CASMYPGSDTGELFF

D: NA
size: many
J: TRBJ2-1
V: TRBV11-2
DNA: TGTGCCAGCTCCAAGGGGTGGGGCAATGAGCAGTTCTTC
CDR3: CASSKGWGNEQFF

D: TRBD2
size: few
J: TRBJ2-3
V: TRBV11-3
DNA: TGTGCCAGCAGCCCCGGGACTAGCGTTCCAGATACGCAGTATTTT
CDR3: CASSPGTSVPDTQYF

D: NA
size: few
J: TRBJ1-4
V: TRBV7-2
DNA: TGTGCCAGCAGCTTTATATATGAAAAACTGTTTTTT
CDR3: CASSFIYEKLFF

D: TRBD1
size: NA
J: TRBJ2-1
V: TRBV24-1
DNA: TGTGCCACCAGTGACCTGGACAGGGGTCCCTACAATGAGCAGTTCTTC
CDR3: CATSDLDRGPYNEQFF

D: NA
size: many
J: TRBJ2-3
V: TRBV4-1
DNA: TGCGCCAGCAGCCAAGATGGCGGGGGCACGCAGTATTTT
CDR3: CASSQDGGGTQYF

D: TRBD2
size: NA
J: TRBJ2-1
V: TRBV2
DNA: TGTGCCAGCAGTGAAAGGACTAGCAGTATATTCGCCTACAATGAGCAGTTCTTC
CDR3: CASSERTSSIFAYNEQFF

D: NA
size: NA
J: TRBJ1-2
V: TRBV4-2
DNA: TGTGCCAGCAGCCAGGCCGGGGCTAACTATGGCTACACCTTC
CDR3: CASSQAGANYGYTF

D: NA
size: many
J: TRBJ1-1
V: TRBV29-1
DNA: TGCAGCGTTCCTGACCCGTCGGGGACTGAAGCTTTCTTT
CDR3: CSVPDPSGTEAFF

D: NA
size: few
J: TRBJ1-2
V: TRBV5-1
DNA: TGCGCCAGCAGTCATGGCTACACCTTC
CDR3: CASSHGYTF

D: NA
size: many
J: TRBJ2-7
V: TRBV24-1
DNA: TGTGCCACCAGTGACCCAACAGGGCGCGAGCAGTACTTC
CDR3: CATSDPTGREQYF

D: NA
size: many
J: TRBJ1-5
V: TRBV29-1
DNA: TGCAGCGTTGGCGGGGCAAATCAGCCCCAGCATTTT
CDR3: CSVGGANQPQHF

D: NA
size: medium-sized
J: TRBJ2-3
V: TRBV11-2
DNA: TGTGCCAGCAGCAATTTACGGAGGCGGGATAGAGCAGATACGCAGTATTTT
CDR3: CASSNLRRRDRADTQYF

D: TRBD2
size: medium-sized
J: TRBJ2-7
V: TRBV28
DNA: TGTGCCAGCAGTTATGCGGGAGGGGCCTACGAGCAGTACTTC
CDR3: CASSYAGGAYEQYF

D: NA
size: many
J: TRBJ2-3
V: TRBV20-1
DNA: TGCAGTGCCTCCCCCCGTATGGAAACTAGCACAGATACGCAGTATTTT
CDR3: CSASPRMETSTDTQYF

D: NA
size: few
J: TRBJ2-1
V: TRBV6-5
DNA: TGTGCCAGCAGTTACGGAGTCCCTGGGGATGAGCAGTTCTTC
CDR3: CASSYGVPGDEQFF

D: NA
size: NA
J: TRBJ2-6
V: TRBV7-3
DNA: TGTGCCAGCAGCTTCGGGAGCTCTGGGGCCAACGTCCTGACTTTC
CDR3: CASSFGSSGANVLTF

D: TRBD1
size: NA
J: TRBJ2-7
V: TRBV28
DNA: TGTGCCAGCAGTTTAATCGGGACAGGGGGCGAAGAGCAGTACTTC
CDR3: CASSLIGTGGEEQYF

D: NA
size: few
J: TRBJ1-3
V: TRBV2
DNA: TGTGCCAGCACCCGGTCGCCACTCTCTGGAAACACCATATATTTT
CDR3: CASTRSPLSGNTIYF

D: TRBD2
size: many
J: TRBJ2-3
V: TRBV20-1
DNA: TGCAGTGCGACTCGATCAGCGGGAGTAACAGATACGCAGTATTTT
CDR3: CSATRSAGVTDTQYF

D: TRBD2
size: many
J: TRBJ2-1
V: TRBV9
DNA: TGTGCCAGCAGCGTAGTGGGGGCGGGAGGGCCCTACAATGAGCAGTTCTTC
CDR3: CASSVVGAGGPYNEQFF

D: NA
size: many
J: TRBJ1-1
V: TRBV7-2
DNA: TGTGCCAGCAGCTCCAAGGTACACAGGGAGAACACTGAAGCTTTCTTT
CDR3: CASSSKVHRENTEAFF